These 22 T cell receptor beta chains came from one sample sequenced in a study of T cell responses to AZD1222 COVID-19 vaccine. The assay was immunoSEQ multiplex PCR, and TCRdb's table has in-frame clones only and misses some. This sample has 120,000 to 150,000 clones, with approximately 91% found just once. The sample in question was peripheral blood, obtained 28 days after the second dose of the MenACWY control vaccine. The receptors derive from an adult who received the MenACWY meningococcal vaccine as a control.

The chain has TRBV30 and TRBJ1-2; perhaps TRBD1 as D (6 bases). This CDR3 is built from 13 residues. Trimming stripped 4 bases from V and 1 base from J, with 10 bases between. Germline CDR1 and CDR2: GTSNPN and SVGIG (reference sequence). The CDR3 loop is CAWTEGGNYGYTF. The CDR3 region has the DNA TGTGCCTGGACCGAGGGGGGTAACTATGGCTACACCTTC.

This clone was recorded once. The J gene is TRBJ2-3, the V gene TRBV6-2 or TRBV6-3; the D is unclear. Trimming stripped 6 bases from V and 0 bases from J, with 10 bases between. The germline CDR1 and CDR2 sequences are MNHEY and SVGEGT. The CDR3 covers 14 residues. The CDR3 sequence: CASSARASTDTQYF. Written as DNA, the CDR3 is TGTGCCAGCAGCGCCCGTGCTAGCACAGATACGCAGTATTTT.

The genes are TRBV27 and TRBJ1-1; TRBD1 matches at 10 bases. Germline V gene sequence: CDR1 MNHEY, CDR2 SMNVEV (reference sequence). This CDR3 region has 15 residues. J gave up 2 bases and V 5 bases, and 5 bases lay outside the gene matches. The CDR3 loop is CASSTTGGFNTEAFF. The CDR3 DNA reads as TGTGCCAGCAGTACGACAGGGGGCTTTAACACTGAAGCTTTCTTT.

This chain joins TRBV5-1 and TRBJ1-5; D gene unclear. The V gene's germline CDR1 is SGHRS and CDR2 YFSETQ. The CDR3 is made up of 13 amino acids. V shed 1 base and J shed 1 base, with 3 bases lying between them. Here the CDR3 DNA reads TGCGCCAGCAGCTTGTCCAGCAATCAGCCCCAGCATTTT. This encodes CASSLSSNQPQHF.

The chain has TRBV30 and TRBJ1-1, with a tentative D call TRBD1 (5 bases). Germline lookup yields CDR1 GTSNPN and CDR2 SVGIG (reference sequence). V was trimmed by 4 bases and J by 2 bases, leaving 20 bases between them. This CDR3 has 16 residues. CDR3 DNA: TGTGCCTGGAACGGGGAGCTGGGGACCGATAACACTGAAGCTTTCTTT. It is translated as CAWNGELGTDNTEAFF.

The CDR3 is CASSLAGGRAGELFF. CDR3 bases: TGTGCCAGCAGCTTGGCTGGCGGGCGCGCCGGGGAGCTGTTTTTT. The chain combines TRBV5-6 with TRBJ2-2; TRBD2 might be the D (5 bases). Trimming took off 0 bases at V and 6 bases at J, with 12 bases between the two ends. Germline V gene sequence: CDR1 SGHDT, CDR2 YYEEEE. CDR3 length equals 15 residues.

The chain has TRBV12-3 or TRBV12-4 and TRBJ1-1, with D hard to call. Trimming cost V 3 bases and J 1 base, with 6 bases left between them. This CDR3 is 13 amino acids long. The CDR3 loop reads CASSFLQNTEAFF. The DNA for the CDR3 is TGTGCCAGCAGTTTCCTCCAGAACACTGAAGCTTTCTTT.

The rearrangement uses TRBV6-1 and TRBJ2-7; D unclear. CDR1 and CDR2 (germline): MNHNS, SASEGT. The CDR3 spans 16 residues. The V end lost 2 bases, the J end lost 3 bases, and 17 bases lay between the germline ends. CDR3 DNA sequence: TGTGCCAGCAGTGAATTCGTGGCAGGCCGGAACTACGAGCAGTACTTC. Translating it yields CASSEFVAGRNYEQYF.

The genes are TRBV28 and TRBJ1-2, with a possible D match to TRBD1 (6 bases). V dropped 5 bases and J dropped 8 bases, with 15 bases sitting between them. Looked up from germline, CDR1 is MDHEN and CDR2 is SYDVKM. CDR3 length equals 13 residues. The CDR3 DNA reads as TGTGCCAGCAGTCCGCCGGGGGGGCGGGGCTACACCTTC. Translating it yields CASSPPGGRGYTF.

The CDR3 nucleotides are TGTGCCAGCAGTCGACAGGGAACCTATGGCTACACCTTC. Translated, it gives CASSRQGTYGYTF. The chain is built from TRBV27 and TRBJ1-2; 7 positions agree with TRBD1. The V segment lost 5 bases and the J segment 4 bases; nucleotides outside the gene matches: 4. Germline V gives CDR1 MNHEY, CDR2 SMNVEV (reference sequence). The CDR3 has 13 amino acids.

CDR3 sequence: CASSFQRNTEAFF. CDR3 in DNA: TGCGCCAGCAGCTTTCAACGAAACACTGAAGCTTTCTTT. V is TRBV5-1 and J is TRBJ1-1; D gene ambiguous. The germline gives CDR1 SGHRS, CDR2 YFSETQ. This CDR3 spans 13 amino acids. V was shortened by 2 bases and J by 2 bases, with 7 bases between the two germline ends.

The rearrangement links TRBV9 to TRBJ1-5, with 7 bases aligning to TRBD1. CDR1 and CDR2 from the germline V gene are SGDLS and YYNGEE. Trimming cost V 5 bases and J 9 bases; bases outside gene matches: 8. This CDR3 spans 13 amino acids. CDR3 region: CASSRDSVGPQHF. The DNA of the CDR3 is TGTGCCAGCAGTCGGGACAGCGTAGGGCCCCAGCATTTT.

The rearrangement uses TRBV6-2 or TRBV6-3 and TRBJ1-3; D uncertain. The germline gives CDR1 MNHEY, CDR2 SVGEGT. The V end was cut by 2 bases, the J end by 11 bases, with 16 bases between. The CDR3 is 14 amino acids. CDR3 sequence: CASSYTLHRSAIYF. CDR3 nucleotides: TGTGCCAGCAGTTACACTCTGCACCGAAGCGCCATATATTTT.

The CDR3 bases are TGTGCCAGCAGTGAACGTTTCGGCTATGGCTACACCTTC. The encoded protein is CASSERFGYGYTF. The chain uses TRBV6-1 and TRBJ1-2; no clear D gene. The V end lost 2 bases, the J end lost 4 bases, and 8 bases lay between the germline ends. Germline CDR1 MNHNS, CDR2 SASEGT. This CDR3 has 13 residues.

The CDR3 DNA reads TGTGCCAGCAGCCCGCGGACGGCCATCATGAACACTGAAGCTTTCTTT. This sequence encodes CASSPRTAIMNTEAFF. V gene TRBV11-3 combines with J gene TRBJ1-1, with D unclear. The germline gives CDR1 SGHNT, CDR2 YENEEA. V dropped 5 bases and J dropped 0 bases, with 16 bases sitting between them. The CDR3 spans 16 residues.

The gene calls are TRBV7-2 and TRBJ2-2, with D unresolved. V was shortened by 3 bases and J by 5 bases, with 10 bases between the two germline ends. This CDR3 is 14 amino acids long. Germline V lookup: CDR1 SGHTA, CDR2 FQGNSA. The chain's CDR3 is CASSLELGTGELFF. In DNA form, the CDR3 reads TGTGCCAGCAGCTTGGAACTGGGGACCGGGGAGCTGTTTTTT.

The chain has TRBV7-2 and TRBJ1-5, with TRBD1 matching 7 bases. J gave up 3 bases and V 5 bases, and 4 bases lay outside the gene matches. This CDR3 comprises 14 residues. Germline loops: CDR1 SGHTA, CDR2 FQGNSA. The CDR3 reads CASSGQAPNQPQHF. In DNA form, the CDR3 reads TGTGCCAGCAGCGGACAGGCTCCCAATCAGCCCCAGCATTTT.

This chain connects TRBV6-2 or TRBV6-3 to TRBJ1-5; D ambiguous. The length of the CDR3 is 12 residues. Trimming took 2 bases from V and 10 from J, leaving 9 bases between them. The germline V gene encodes CDR1 MNHEY and CDR2 SVGEGT. The CDR3 loop reads CASSYGGFPQHF. CDR3 nucleotides: TGTGCCAGCAGTTACGGTGGGTTTCCCCAGCATTTT.

The V and J genes are TRBV4-3 and TRBJ1-1; D not certain. The germline V and J ends were trimmed by 4 bases and 5 bases, with 11 bases remaining between them. The CDR3 loop spans 13 amino acids. Germline CDR1 reads LGHNA; CDR2 reads YSLEER. The DNA for the CDR3 is TGCGCCAGCAGCCCACGGGGAAGAACTGAAGCTTTCTTT. Protein sequence: CASSPRGRTEAFF.

This clone was observed a few times. This chain links TRBV2 with TRBJ1-5, with TRBD1 identical over 7 bases. The germline V gene encodes CDR1 SNHLY and CDR2 FYNNEI. After removal of 5 bases from V and 1 base from J, the junction contained 8 bases not matched to a gene. This CDR3 spans 16 amino acids. CDR3 amino acids: CASSYSTGNSNQPQHF. CDR3 in DNA: TGTGCCAGCAGTTACTCGACAGGGAACAGCAATCAGCCCCAGCATTTT.

The chain has TRBV19 and TRBJ1-5; 9 bases fit TRBD1. Unmatched junction bases numbered 9, after V lost 1 base and J lost 8 bases. The CDR3 loop spans 16 amino acids. Per the germline V gene, CDR1 is LNHDA and CDR2 is SQIVND (reference sequence). The DNA of the CDR3 is TGTGCCAGTAGTATAGGGTGGGACAGGGCTGTGGAGCCCCAGCATTTT. Protein sequence: CASSIGWDRAVEPQHF.

This clone was picked up a small number of times. The rearrangement joins TRBV6-4 to TRBJ1-1; 7 nucleotides match TRBD1. The germline CDR1 and CDR2 sequences are MRHNA and SNTAGT. The CDR3 runs 18 residues. J was trimmed by 1 base and V by 6 bases; bases with no gene match: 17. This CDR3 is CASRGAGTHDRENTEAFF. CDR3 sequence (DNA): TGTGCCAGCAGGGGCGCCGGAACCCACGACAGGGAGAACACTGAAGCTTTCTTT.